The following is a TCR beta chain sequence with its context. The data were obtained in a study of T cells in Graves' hyperthyroidism and ophthalmopathy. V was pared by 3 bases and J by 10 bases, with 13 bases between. This CDR3 has 13 amino acids. Researchers took RNA transcripts and amplified the TCR beta CDR3 regions from them. The HTBI primer set served for first-round RT-PCR of the TCR CDR3. TCRdb re-called the multiplex PCR reads through MiXCR, storing one row per CDR3 protein. The table includes 300,000 to 500,000 distinct CDR3 sequences, 14% to 15% detected once. Sequenced input: blood. This sequence joins TRBV12-3 or TRBV12-4 and TRBJ2-1, with D maybe TRBD2 (6 bases). This TCR was sampled from a woman in her 30s with Graves' hyperthyroidism. The CDR3 coding sequence is TGTGCCAGCAGTTTGGGGGAGGCGTCGGAGCAGTTCTTC. Translated, it gives CASSLGEASEQFF.